Listed below are T cell receptor beta chains from one sample, sequenced in a study of follicular helper T cells after annual influenza vaccination. TCRdb's copy holds only in-frame clones and misses some; the assay was immunoSEQ multiplex PCR. The data contain around 1,700 clones, more than 70% of them singletons. This specimen consisted of CXCR5+ CD38- circulating T follicular helper cells from blood, obtained on the day of influenza vaccination. Every receptor here comes from an adult who received the influenza vaccine. Both conserved end residues are part of each CDR3. D genes are given only for firm matches. Clone size is stated in some rows and not others, as once, few, many or a class when expanded.

J gene	clone size	V gene	D gene	CDR3 DNA	CDR3 protein
TRBJ1-5	once	TRBV7-8	-	TGTGCCAGCAGCTTGCGGCAGGGAGGTCAGCCCCAGCATTTT	CASSLRQGGQPQHF
TRBJ2-1	-	TRBV5-6	-	TGTGCCAGCAGCTTTTACTCCGGGGCCCACAATGAGCAGTTCTTC	CASSFYSGAHNEQFF
TRBJ1-1	-	TRBV5-6	-	TGTGCCAGCAGCTCACTGACAGGGAACACTGAAGCTTTCTTT	CASSSLTGNTEAFF
TRBJ2-1	-	TRBV11-3	-	TGTGCCAGCAGCTCCAGAGGTGGTGGGAATGAGCAGTTCTTC	CASSSRGGGNEQFF
TRBJ2-3	-	TRBV19	TRBD1	TGTGCCAGTAGTTGGGACAGGAGCACAGATACGCAGTATTTT	CASSWDRSTDTQYF
TRBJ2-1	-	TRBV15	TRBD2	TGTGCCACCAGCAGAGATATCGGGGAGGGCTACAATGAGCAGTTCTTC	CATSRDIGEGYNEQFF
TRBJ1-2	few	TRBV18	-	TGTGCCAGCTCACCACCGAGGGGTATCTATGGCTACACCTTC	CASSPPRGIYGYTF
TRBJ2-5	-	TRBV11-1	-	TGTGCCAGTGAGGGGGAGTCTGAGACCCAGTACTTC	CASEGESETQYF
TRBJ2-3	-	TRBV11-3	TRBD2	TGTGCCAGCAGCCTGACTAGCGGGAGCGCAGATACGCAGTATTTT	CASSLTSGSADTQYF
TRBJ1-1	-	TRBV6-5	TRBD1	TGTGCCAGCAGGCGACAGGGTAGCACTGAAGCTTTCTTT	CASRRQGSTEAFF
TRBJ2-3	-	TRBV18	-	TGTGCCAGCTCACCTAGGGTCCCCAGACGATATCAAGAAGGGGCCAGCACAGATACGCAGTATTTT	CASSPRVPRRYQEGASTDTQYF
TRBJ2-5	-	TRBV4-1	-	TGCGCCAGCAGCCTTTCCGGGACACCTCAAGAGACCCAGTACTTC	CASSLSGTPQETQYF
TRBJ1-3	-	TRBV6-5	-	TGTGCCAGCAGATCACAGGGAAACACCATATATTTT	CASRSQGNTIYF
TRBJ1-6	-	TRBV7-2	-	TGTGCCAGCAGCTTAGAGCTAAGCCGTAATTCACCCCTCCACTTT	CASSLELSRNSPLHF
TRBJ1-2	few	TRBV7-3	-	TGTGCCAGCAGCCCCGGGGGCGACGATGGCTACACCTTC	CASSPGGDDGYTF
TRBJ2-1	-	TRBV7-2	-	TGTGCCAGCAGCTGGGAAGGGGCCTACAATGAGCAGTTCTTC	CASSWEGAYNEQFF
TRBJ1-1	-	TRBV19	TRBD1	TGTGCCAGCACCCTGACGGGACAGCCGAACACTGAAGCTTTCTTT	CASTLTGQPNTEAFF
TRBJ2-2	-	TRBV11-2	TRBD2	TGTGCCAGCAGCTTGGCTAGCGGGCGAACCGGGGAGCTGTTTTTT	CASSLASGRTGELFF
TRBJ2-2	-	TRBV6-1	TRBD1	TGTGCCAGCAGCGGACAGGGTGCCGGGGAGCTGTTTTTT	CASSGQGAGELFF
TRBJ1-1	few	TRBV28	-	TGTGCCAGCACCCAGGGCGTAGGCACTGAAGCTTTCTTT	CASTQGVGTEAFF
TRBJ1-4	-	TRBV28	-	TGTGCCAGCAGTTTATTTGGGGGGAATGAAAAACTGTTTTTT	CASSLFGGNEKLFF
TRBJ2-3	-	TRBV7-2	TRBD1	TGTGCCAGCACCGGACAGGGTACAGATACGCAGTATTTT	CASTGQGTDTQYF
TRBJ2-4	-	TRBV2	TRBD1	TGTGCCAGCAGGGGGGACAGCCAAAACATTCAGTACTTC	CASRGDSQNIQYF
TRBJ2-7	-	TRBV9	-	TGTGCCAGCAGCGTAGCCAGTTTTGGTGAGCAGTACTTC	CASSVASFGEQYF
TRBJ2-6	-	TRBV13	-	TGTGCCAGCAGTCGCCGGGGCTCTGGGGCCAACGTCCTGACTTTC	CASSRRGSGANVLTF
TRBJ2-1	-	TRBV6-5	TRBD1	TGTGCCAGCAGTTACACAGGGGGAGGCTACAATGAGCAGTTCTTC	CASSYTGGGYNEQFF
TRBJ2-3	-	TRBV5-1	-	TGCGCCAGCAGCTTGGCAGACAGCACAGATACGCAGTATTTT	CASSLADSTDTQYF
TRBJ1-5	-	TRBV2	TRBD1	TGTGCCAGCAGGGGACAGCGACCCAATCAGCCCCAGCATTTT	CASRGQRPNQPQHF
TRBJ1-5	-	TRBV2	-	TGTGCCAGCAGTGGGGCAGGGCGCCAGCCCCAGCATTTT	CASSGAGRQPQHF
TRBJ2-5	-	TRBV5-8	-	TGTGCCAGCAGCCTCGGGAGAGGACCGCAAGAGACCCAGTACTTC	CASSLGRGPQETQYF
TRBJ1-1	-	TRBV28	-	TGTGCCAGCAGTTTAGGGTTTCAGGCTGAAGCTTTCTTT	CASSLGFQAEAFF
TRBJ2-1	-	TRBV7-8	-	TGTGCCAGCAGCTTAGTTCTAGCCGGTGAGCAGTTCTTC	CASSLVLAGEQFF
TRBJ1-2	-	TRBV28	-	TGTGCCAGTCAGGACAATAACTATGGCTACACCTTC	CASQDNNYGYTF
TRBJ2-3	-	TRBV11-1	-	TGTGCCAGCAGCCGGGACGTTGGTGGCACAGATACGCAGTATTTT	CASSRDVGGTDTQYF
TRBJ1-1	-	TRBV2	-	TGTGCCAGCATCCAGACCCTTCAGGACACTGAAGCTTTCTTT	CASIQTLQDTEAFF
TRBJ1-5	-	TRBV19	-	TGTGCCAGTAGCACCCAGGGTGGGAATCAGCCCCAGCATTTT	CASSTQGGNQPQHF
TRBJ2-1	-	TRBV9	TRBD2	TGTGCCAGCAGCGCCGGGACTAGCGGGAGCCGGGAGCAGTTCTTC	CASSAGTSGSREQFF
TRBJ2-1	-	TRBV4-1	-	TGCGCCAGCAGCCAAGATGCGGCCGGGGTTAATGAGCAGTTCTTC	CASSQDAAGVNEQFF
TRBJ2-5	-	TRBV7-2	-	TGTGCCAGCAGCCCAGCAGGACGGACCCAAGAGACCCAGTACTTC	CASSPAGRTQETQYF
TRBJ1-4	-	TRBV6-1	-	TGTGCCAGCAGTGGTTATGATGAAAAACTGTTTTTT	CASSGYDEKLFF
TRBJ2-1	-	TRBV4-1	-	TGCGCCAGCAGCCAAGATGAACACAATGAGCAGTTCTTC	CASSQDEHNEQFF